This T cell receptor beta chain was observed in a study of T cell clonotyping in hematopoietic cell transplantation. Sequencing used immunoSEQ multiplex PCR; TCRdb keeps in-frame clones, though not all of them. The repertoire holds about 16,000 clones, with approximately 57% as singletons. Per germline, CDR1 SQVTM and CDR2 ANQGSEA. V lost 0 bases to trimming and J lost 6 bases, with 11 bases between them. The CDR3 is 13 amino acids. General study findings and limits: After transplant, recipient diversity fell while pathologically expanded clonotypes grew through day 180. Few recipient clonotypes overlapped donors; over 95% were de novo at given depth.

As regards this clone: No antigen is known for it.

The sample here was PBMCs, taken 30 days after allogeneic stem cell transplant. The receptor comes from a male patient in his fifties or sixties who had an allogeneic stem cell transplant from an unrelated donor, so T cells may come from the graft donor. Some clones in this sample may be carry-over from other donors' samples. V is TRBV29-1 and J is TRBJ1-1; D uncertain. The chain's CDR3 is CSVEDQPRAEAFF. The DNA of the CDR3 is TGCAGCGTTGAAGACCAACCGAGGGCTGAAGCTTTCTTT. Variable domain in full (rest from reference TRBV29-1 and TRBJ1-1): SAVISQKPSRDICQRGTSLTIQCQVDSQVTMMFWYRQQPGQSLTLIATANQGSEATYESGFVIDKFPISRPNLTFSTLTVSNMSPEDSSIYLCSVEDQPRAEAFFGQGTRLTVV.